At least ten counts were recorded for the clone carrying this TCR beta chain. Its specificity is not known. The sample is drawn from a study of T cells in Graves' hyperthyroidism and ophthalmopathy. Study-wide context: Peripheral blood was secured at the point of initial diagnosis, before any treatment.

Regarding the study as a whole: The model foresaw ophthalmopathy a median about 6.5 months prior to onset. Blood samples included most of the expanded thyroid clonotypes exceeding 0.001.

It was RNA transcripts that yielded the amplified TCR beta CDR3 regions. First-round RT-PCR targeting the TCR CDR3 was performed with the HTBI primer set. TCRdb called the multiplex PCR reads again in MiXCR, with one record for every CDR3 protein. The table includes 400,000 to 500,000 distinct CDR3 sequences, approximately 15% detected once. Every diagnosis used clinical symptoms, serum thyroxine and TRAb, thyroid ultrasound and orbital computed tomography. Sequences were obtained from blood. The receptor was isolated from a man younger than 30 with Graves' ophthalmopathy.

CDR3: CASSHLGSGANVLTF. As DNA, the CDR3 is TGTGCCAGCAGCCACCTAGGGTCTGGGGCCAACGTCCTGACTTTC. The chain joins TRBV3-1 to TRBJ2-6; D gene uncertain. CDR3 length: 15 amino acids. V lost 3 bases, J lost 1 base, and 7 bases lay in between. CDR1 LGHDT and CDR2 YNNKEL come from the germline V gene (reference sequence).